The 2 T cell receptor beta chains presented below share a single source sample, sequenced in a study of CD8 T cells in Susac syndrome. RNA amounts of about 0.45 to 1 ug underwent reverse transcription with random hexamers. TCRdb passed the immunoSEQ multiplex PCR reads through MiXCR, listing each CDR3 protein once. The sample lists a few hundred thousand distinct CDR3 sequences, approximately 85% occurring once. Material: CD8+ T cells from PBMCs. The source is a human donor with multiple sclerosis.

This clonotype was picked up one time. The chain combines TRBV5-1 with TRBJ1-1; D is uncertain. The CDR3 totals 13 residues. V was cut by 3 bases and J by 5 bases, with 11 bases left in between. From germline, CDR1 is SGHRS and CDR2 YFSETQ. The CDR3 DNA reads as TGCGCCAGCAGCTATCGGTCGGGGACTGAAGCTTTCTTT. The encoded protein is CASSYRSGTEAFF.

This chain connects TRBV3-1 to TRBJ2-7; 9 nucleotides agree with TRBD2. Germline V CDR1 and CDR2: LGHDT, YNNKEL (reference sequence). With V trimmed by 7 bases and J by 7 bases, 8 bases remained unmatched. The CDR3 length is 13 residues. The CDR3 region has the DNA TGTGCCAGCAATGAGGGAGCGGGGGGAGAGCAGTACTTC. It specifies CASNEGAGGEQYF.